This entry concerns a single T cell receptor beta chain. Its specificity is not known. The entry originates in a study of early T cells in non-severe SARS-CoV-2 infection. Study at large: RNA in bulk from unsorted whole blood was sequenced, and chains were unpaired. Study conclusions and caveats: Sequences matched to VDJdb favored anti-spike CD8 responses, while private and CD4 specificities were missed.

Trimming left V 1 base short and J 4 bases short, with 11 bases between. Germline CDR1 is SGHTA and CDR2 is FQGTGA. This CDR3 comprises 15 residues. Each cDNA molecule carried a unique molecular identifier. In TCRdb, the 5' RACE reads were re-called with MiXCR into one record per CDR3 protein. Of some 66,000 distinct CDR3 sequences in the sample, roughly 10% were seen once. The source material was whole blood. The source is an adult who was a healthcare worker with PCR-confirmed SARS-CoV-2 infection or an uninfected control (not recorded which). V and J are TRBV7-3 and TRBJ1-3; D call uncertain. The CDR3 protein is CASSLNAGEGNTIYF. CDR3 DNA: TGTGCCAGCAGCTTAAATGCAGGTGAAGGAAACACCATATATTTT.